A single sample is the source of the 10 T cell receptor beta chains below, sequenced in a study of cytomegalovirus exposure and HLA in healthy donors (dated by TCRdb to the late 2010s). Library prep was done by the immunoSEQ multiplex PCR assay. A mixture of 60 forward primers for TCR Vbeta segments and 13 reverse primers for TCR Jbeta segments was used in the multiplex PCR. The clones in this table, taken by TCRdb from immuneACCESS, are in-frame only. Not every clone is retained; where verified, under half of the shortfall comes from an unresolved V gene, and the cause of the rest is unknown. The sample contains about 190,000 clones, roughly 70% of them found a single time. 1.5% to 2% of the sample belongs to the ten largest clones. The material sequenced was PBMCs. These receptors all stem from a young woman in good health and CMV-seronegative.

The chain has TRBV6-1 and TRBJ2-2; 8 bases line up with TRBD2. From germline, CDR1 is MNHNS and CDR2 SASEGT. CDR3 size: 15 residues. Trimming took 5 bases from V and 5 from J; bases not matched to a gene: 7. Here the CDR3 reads CASSTGTGGTGELFF. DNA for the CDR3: TGTGCCAGCAGTACCGGGACGGGAGGGACCGGGGAGCTGTTTTTT.

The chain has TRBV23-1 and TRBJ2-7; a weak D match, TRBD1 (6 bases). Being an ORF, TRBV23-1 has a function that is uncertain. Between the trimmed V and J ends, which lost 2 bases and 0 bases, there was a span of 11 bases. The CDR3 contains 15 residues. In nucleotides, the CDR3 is TGCGCCAGCAGTCAAGGGCAGGGGCGCTCCTACGAGCAGTACTTC. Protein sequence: CASSQGQGRSYEQYF.

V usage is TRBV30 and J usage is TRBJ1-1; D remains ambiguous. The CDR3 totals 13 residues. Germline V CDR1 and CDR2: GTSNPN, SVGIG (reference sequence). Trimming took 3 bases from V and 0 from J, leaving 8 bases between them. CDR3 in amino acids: CAWREQMNTEAFF. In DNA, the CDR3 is TGTGCCTGGAGGGAACAGATGAACACTGAAGCTTTCTTT.

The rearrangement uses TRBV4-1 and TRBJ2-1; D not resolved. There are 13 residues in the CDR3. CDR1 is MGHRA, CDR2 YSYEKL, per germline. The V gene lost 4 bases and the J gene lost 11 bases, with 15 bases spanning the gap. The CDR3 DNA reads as TGCGCCAGCAGCCCCAAACCCTCAGTTCAGCAGTTCTTC. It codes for CASSPKPSVQQFF.

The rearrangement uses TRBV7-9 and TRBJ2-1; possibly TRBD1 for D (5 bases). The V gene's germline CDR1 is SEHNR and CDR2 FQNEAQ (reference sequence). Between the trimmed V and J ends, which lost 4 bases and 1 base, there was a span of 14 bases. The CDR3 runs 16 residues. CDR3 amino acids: CASSSLGGASYNEQFF. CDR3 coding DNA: TGTGCCAGCAGCTCCCTCGGTGGGGCGTCCTACAATGAGCAGTTCTTC.

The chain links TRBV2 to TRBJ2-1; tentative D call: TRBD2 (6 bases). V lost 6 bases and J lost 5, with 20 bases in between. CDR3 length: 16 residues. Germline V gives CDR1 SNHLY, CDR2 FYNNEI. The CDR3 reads CASSPGSGTLNNEQFF. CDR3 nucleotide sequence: TGTGCCAGCAGCCCCGGGAGTGGGACTCTTAACAATGAGCAGTTCTTC.

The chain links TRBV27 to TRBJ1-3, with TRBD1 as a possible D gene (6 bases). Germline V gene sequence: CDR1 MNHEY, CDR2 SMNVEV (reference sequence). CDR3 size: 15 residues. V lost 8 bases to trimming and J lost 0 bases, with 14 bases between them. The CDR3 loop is CASQDQGFSGNTIYF. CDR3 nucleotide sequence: TGTGCCAGCCAAGACCAGGGGTTCTCTGGAAACACCATATATTTT.

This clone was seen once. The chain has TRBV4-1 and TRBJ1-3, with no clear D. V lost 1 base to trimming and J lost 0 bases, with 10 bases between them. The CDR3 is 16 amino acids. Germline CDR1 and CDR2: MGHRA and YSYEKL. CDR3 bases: TGCGCCAGCAGCCAAGGGCATACGGGCTCTGGAAACACCATATATTTT. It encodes CASSQGHTGSGNTIYF.

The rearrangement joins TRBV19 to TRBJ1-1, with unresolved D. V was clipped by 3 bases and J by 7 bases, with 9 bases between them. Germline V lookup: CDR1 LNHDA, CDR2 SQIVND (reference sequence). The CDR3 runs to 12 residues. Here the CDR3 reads CASSIGRSEAFF. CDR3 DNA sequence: TGTGCCAGTAGTATCGGCCGGAGTGAAGCTTTCTTT. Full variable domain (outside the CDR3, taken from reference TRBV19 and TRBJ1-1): DGGITQSPKYLFRKEGQNVTLSCEQNLNHDAMYWYRQDPGQGLRLIYYSQIVNDFQKGDIAEGYSVSREKKESFPLTVTSAQKNPTAFYLCASSIGRSEAFFGQGTRLTVV.

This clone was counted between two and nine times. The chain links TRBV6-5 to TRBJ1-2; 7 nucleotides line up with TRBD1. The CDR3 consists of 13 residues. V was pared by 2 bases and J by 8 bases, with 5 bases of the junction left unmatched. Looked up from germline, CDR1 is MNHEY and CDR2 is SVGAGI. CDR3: CASSYHRGSGYTF. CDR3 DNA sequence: TGTGCCAGCAGTTACCACAGGGGAAGCGGCTACACCTTC.